This is a list of T cell receptor beta chains from one sample in a study of blood T cell repertoires in COVID-19. This table comes from immunoSEQ multiplex PCR, and its TCRdb copy is limited to in-frame clones, with some not included. The data hold around 380,000 clones, with roughly 86% observed a single time. The sequenced sample consisted of peripheral blood. These receptors originate from a human donor with acute or convalescent COVID-19. The donor label of this sample is uncertain. Both conserved end residues are part of each CDR3. A D gene is named only where the DNA matches it firmly.

CDR3aa: CASSRSTAMNTEAFF
d_gene: -
v_gene: TRBV4-1

CDR3aa: CASSLQGFNTEAFF
d_gene: TRBD1
v_gene: TRBV6-5

CDR3aa: CASSKHQTGTGTEAFF
d_gene: -
v_gene: TRBV2

CDR3aa: CASSDRQGENTEAFF
d_gene: TRBD1
v_gene: TRBV4-1

CDR3aa: CASWSGNYGYTF
d_gene: -
v_gene: TRBV5-6

CDR3aa: CASRKDRDGQPQHF
d_gene: TRBD1
v_gene: TRBV6-5

CDR3aa: CASRTAPGGAKFF
d_gene: TRBD1
v_gene: TRBV7-8

CDR3aa: CATSKDRTTDTQYF
d_gene: TRBD1
v_gene: TRBV15

CDR3aa: CASSLDGRENTEAFF
d_gene: -
v_gene: TRBV11-2

CDR3aa: CASSLLITSGRAGNEQFF
d_gene: TRBD2
v_gene: TRBV13

CDR3aa: CASSLRGGTVSADGYTF
d_gene: TRBD1
v_gene: TRBV7-9

CDR3aa: CATSRGRGEGTEAFF
d_gene: -
v_gene: TRBV15

CDR3aa: CAIREGQGSNQPQHF
d_gene: TRBD1
v_gene: TRBV10-3

CDR3aa: CATSSTTGGGSYNEQFF
d_gene: TRBD1
v_gene: TRBV15

CDR3aa: CASSPRERYEQYF
d_gene: -
v_gene: TRBV18

CDR3aa: CASTEEETQYF
d_gene: -
v_gene: TRBV21-1

CDR3aa: CASSQEETAWAPLHF
d_gene: -
v_gene: TRBV4-1

CDR3aa: CASSPFGMSGPNEQFF
d_gene: -
v_gene: TRBV5-1

CDR3aa: CASSLLDSYNSPLHF
d_gene: -
v_gene: TRBV27

CDR3aa: CASSLTNTGELFF
d_gene: -
v_gene: TRBV11-2

CDR3aa: CASTRRGLANYGYTF
d_gene: -
v_gene: TRBV6-5

CDR3aa: CASSPQTKKKNEQFF
d_gene: -
v_gene: TRBV21-1

CDR3aa: CASSSRTSANSYNEQFF
d_gene: TRBD2
v_gene: TRBV27

CDR3aa: CASSERGVRTEAFF
d_gene: -
v_gene: TRBV28

CDR3aa: CASSFIQAGSYEQYF
d_gene: -
v_gene: TRBV5-8

CDR3aa: CASRRQGNSPLHF
d_gene: -
v_gene: TRBV12-3/TRBV12-4

CDR3aa: CASSQGTEDYGYTF
d_gene: -
v_gene: TRBV3-1/TRBV3-2

CDR3aa: CATSLRTSGTDTQYF
d_gene: TRBD2
v_gene: TRBV24-1

CDR3aa: CASSPGGYEQYF
d_gene: -
v_gene: TRBV4-2

CDR3aa: CASSQVSVGTANEKLFF
d_gene: TRBD1
v_gene: TRBV3-1/TRBV3-2

CDR3aa: CASSPGLVLEQFF
d_gene: TRBD2
v_gene: TRBV14

CDR3aa: CASSSNGLTGAGNTIYF
d_gene: TRBD1
v_gene: TRBV2

CDR3aa: CASSPQGGETQYF
d_gene: TRBD2
v_gene: TRBV18

CDR3aa: CASNGRGARTEAFF
d_gene: -
v_gene: TRBV14

CDR3aa: CASSVTGPRGKETQYF
d_gene: -
v_gene: TRBV2

CDR3aa: CASSTKALTRGHFYEQYF
d_gene: -
v_gene: TRBV21-1

CDR3aa: CATSRAGSQETQYF
d_gene: -
v_gene: TRBV15

CDR3aa: CASSFFFGGRGNYGYTF
d_gene: -
v_gene: TRBV7-9

CDR3aa: CASPLSGNSYNEQFF
d_gene: TRBD2
v_gene: TRBV6-5

CDR3aa: CASSPPRGTDTQYF
d_gene: -
v_gene: TRBV4-1

CDR3aa: CASSLQSDTQYF
d_gene: -
v_gene: TRBV9

CDR3aa: CASSLRERSPLHF
d_gene: -
v_gene: TRBV7-8

CDR3aa: CASSQAEGIATNEKLFF
d_gene: -
v_gene: TRBV14

CDR3aa: CATSSSGRRYTGELFF
d_gene: TRBD2
v_gene: TRBV11-2

CDR3aa: CASSSGLAGGWQYF
d_gene: TRBD2
v_gene: TRBV3-1/TRBV3-2

CDR3aa: CASSNRRQLNTEAFF
d_gene: -
v_gene: TRBV2

CDR3aa: CASSEALDTAGVAGELFF
d_gene: TRBD2
v_gene: TRBV2

CDR3aa: CASSIATVYGYTF
d_gene: -
v_gene: TRBV19

CDR3aa: CASSTYGTSGRARGELFF
d_gene: TRBD2
v_gene: TRBV19

CDR3aa: CASSLEGGGTSYEQYF
d_gene: TRBD2
v_gene: TRBV13

CDR3aa: CASSLSGVSGREQYF
d_gene: TRBD2
v_gene: TRBV28

CDR3aa: CASSIGPSGSPYNEQFF
d_gene: TRBD2
v_gene: TRBV19

CDR3aa: CASSERTRRGMVGSNQPQHF
d_gene: -
v_gene: TRBV2

CDR3aa: CASSQGTGGNTIYF
d_gene: TRBD1
v_gene: TRBV3-1/TRBV3-2

CDR3aa: CASSQVTGYEQYF
d_gene: -
v_gene: TRBV3-1/TRBV3-2